The next 13 T cell receptor beta chains were all read from a single sample in a study of blood T cell repertoires in COVID-19. The protocol was immunoSEQ multiplex PCR, while the TCRdb copy is restricted to in-frame clones and leaves out a portion. The sample lists around 200,000 clones, about 78% occurring once. The specimen sequenced was peripheral blood. These receptors originate from a woman aged 70-85 years with acute or convalescent COVID-19.

This chain connects TRBV27 to TRBJ2-3, with TRBD2 identical over 7 bases. The CDR3 covers 15 residues. J gave up 1 base and V 4 bases, and 5 bases lay outside the gene matches. Germline CDR1 reads MNHEY; CDR2 reads SMNVEV (reference sequence). CDR3 protein: CASSSRREGTDTQYF. The CDR3 nucleotides are TGTGCCAGCAGTTCGCGCCGGGAGGGCACAGATACGCAGTATTTT.

The chain couples TRBV19 to TRBJ1-1, with D possibly being TRBD1 (5 bases). The CDR3 spans 14 residues. V lost 5 bases and J lost 7, with 17 bases in between. Germline CDR1 is LNHDA and CDR2 is SQIVND (reference sequence). In nucleotides, the CDR3 is TGTGCCAGTAGTGCGATCTTGGGGGACTATGAAGCTTTCTTT. Translated: CASSAILGDYEAFF.

The CDR3 protein is CASSLEGLRREQYF. In nucleotides, the CDR3 is TGTGCCAGCAGCTTGGAGGGCCTCCGGAGGGAGCAGTACTTC. The chain has TRBV5-4 and TRBJ2-7; D might be TRBD2 (5 bases). This CDR3 has 14 amino acids. Germline V gene data show CDR1 as SGHNT and CDR2 as YYREEE (reference sequence). V shed 0 bases and J shed 7 bases, with 14 bases lying between them. The whole variable domain, filled in from reference TRBV5-4 and TRBJ2-7, reads ETGVTQSPTHLIKTRGQQVTLRCSSQSGHNTVSWYQQALGQGPQFIFQYYREEENGRGNFPPRFSGLQFPNYSSELNVNALELDDSALYLCASSLEGLRREQYFGPGTRLTVT.

The CDR3 DNA is TGTGCCAGCAGCTTATCTAGGTATCAGCCCCAGCATTTT. Translated, it gives CASSLSRYQPQHF. V gene TRBV5-8 combines with J gene TRBJ1-5; D gene uncertain. V lost 2 bases and J lost 5, with 8 bases in between. CDR3 size: 13 residues. From germline, CDR1 is SGHTS and CDR2 YDEGEE.

V is TRBV27 and J is TRBJ2-7, with D tentatively TRBD1 (5 bases). The CDR3 spans 15 residues. The germline CDR1 and CDR2 sequences are MNHEY and SMNVEV (reference sequence). V was pared by 2 bases and J by 4 bases, with 15 bases between. The CDR3 loop reads CASSLSGRDEYEQYF. The CDR3 bases are TGTGCCAGCAGTTTAAGTGGCAGGGATGAATACGAGCAGTACTTC.

The chain combines TRBV28 with TRBJ2-4; TRBD2 matches at 8 bases. Germline loops: CDR1 MDHEN, CDR2 SYDVKM. CDR3 length equals 14 residues. With V trimmed by 7 bases and J by 6 bases, 8 bases remained unmatched. DNA for the CDR3: TGTGCCAGCATCGGGGGGGAAGGGAGAAACATTCAGTACTTC. This gives the protein CASIGGEGRNIQYF.

V usage is TRBV7-7 and J usage is TRBJ2-2; TRBD2 might be the D (5 bases). V was trimmed by 4 bases and J by 6 bases, leaving 12 bases between them. CDR3 size: 14 residues. CDR1 SSHAT and CDR2 FNYEAQ come from the germline V gene (reference sequence). The CDR3 bases are TGTGCCAGCAGCTCCCTCCGAGGGCCCGGGGAGCTGTTTTTT. This translates into CASSSLRGPGELFF. The variable domain in full, with the rest retrieved from reference TRBV7-7 and TRBJ2-2, is GAGVSQSPRYKVTKRGQDVTLRCDPISSHATLYWYQQALGQGPEFLTYFNYEAQPDKSGLPSDRFSAERPEGSISTLTIQRTEQRDSAMYRCASSSLRGPGELFFGEGSRLTVL.

There are a few counts of this clone. The chain couples TRBV7-3 to TRBJ1-6; D is unresolved. V lost 2 bases and J 6 bases, leaving 5 bases between the germline ends. The CDR3 totals 13 residues. The germline CDR1 and CDR2 sequences are SGHTA and FQGTGA. CDR3 residues: CASSLQSNSPLHF. In nucleotides, the CDR3 is TGTGCCAGCAGCTTACAATCTAATTCACCCCTCCACTTT.

The chain recombines TRBV10-3 with TRBJ1-2; a possible D gene is TRBD1 (6 bases). This CDR3 spans 13 amino acids. Germline CDR1 and CDR2: ENHRY and SYGVKD. Trimming removed 5 bases from V and 4 bases from J, with 11 bases in between. This CDR3 reads CAISSGTLYGYTF. The CDR3 nucleotides read TGTGCCATCAGTTCCGGGACACTCTATGGCTACACCTTC.

A single count supports this clone. V usage is TRBV10-3 and J usage is TRBJ1-1; the D gene is possibly TRBD1 (5 bases). CDR1 and CDR2 (germline): ENHRY, SYGVKD. The germline V and J ends were trimmed by 5 bases and 1 base, with 11 bases remaining between them. This CDR3 spans 14 amino acids. CDR3 nucleotides: TGTGCCATCAGTTACTCGACAGAGAACACTGAAGCTTTCTTT. It encodes CAISYSTENTEAFF.

This clone came up many times. The chain combines TRBV6-7 with TRBJ2-1; 13 bases line up with TRBD2. TRBV6-7 is annotated as an ORF whose role is uncertain. CDR3 size: 15 residues. V shed 6 bases and J 8 bases; nucleotides not matched to a gene: 7. DNA of the CDR3: TGTGCCAGCAGCCTCACTAGCGGGAGGGCCGATGAGCAGTTCTTC. This codes for CASSLTSGRADEQFF.

This chain connects TRBV29-1 to TRBJ2-7, with 10 bases matching TRBD2. The CDR3 consists of 16 residues. The germline CDR1 and CDR2 sequences are SQVTM and ANQGSEA. After removal of 4 bases from V and 0 bases from J, the junction contained 9 bases not matched to a gene. The DNA for the CDR3 is TGCAGCGTTGTGTCTAGCGGGAGAATAGCCTCCTACGAGCAGTACTTC. It is translated as CSVVSSGRIASYEQYF.

This chain joins TRBV7-8 and TRBJ1-3, with TRBD1 matching 8 bases. Germline V gene sequence: CDR1 SGHVS, CDR2 FQNEAQ. This CDR3 has 15 residues. J gave up 0 bases and V 5 bases, and 3 bases lay outside the gene matches. DNA of the CDR3: TGTGCCAGCAGCAAACAGGGGGGCTCTGGAAACACCATATATTTT. Translated: CASSKQGGSGNTIYF.